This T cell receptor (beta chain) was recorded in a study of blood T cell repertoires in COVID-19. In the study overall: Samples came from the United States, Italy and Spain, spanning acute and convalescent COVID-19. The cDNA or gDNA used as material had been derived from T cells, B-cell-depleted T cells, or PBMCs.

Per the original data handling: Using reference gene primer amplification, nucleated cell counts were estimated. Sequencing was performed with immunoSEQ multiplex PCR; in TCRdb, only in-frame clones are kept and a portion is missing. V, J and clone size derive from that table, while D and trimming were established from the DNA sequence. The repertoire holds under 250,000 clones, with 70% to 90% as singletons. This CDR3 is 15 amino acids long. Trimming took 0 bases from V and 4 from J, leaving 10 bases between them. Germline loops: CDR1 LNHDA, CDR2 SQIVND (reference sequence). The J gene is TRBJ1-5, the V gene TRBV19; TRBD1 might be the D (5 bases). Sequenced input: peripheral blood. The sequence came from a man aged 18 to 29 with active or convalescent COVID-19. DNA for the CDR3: TGTGCCAGTAGTATAGACAGGGAAGGGAATCAGCCCCAGCATTTT. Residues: CASSIDREGNQPQHF.